These 23 T cell receptor beta chains share one sample of origin, sequenced in a study of shared clonotypes between healthy human individuals (dated by TCRdb to 2020 to 2022). The library was made by the immunoSEQ multiplex PCR assay. TCRdb retrieved this table from immuneACCESS and kept in-frame rearrangements only. Not all clones are present; in checked studies, unresolved V genes account for under half, and no reason is known for the remainder. Here the sample has about 710,000 clones; approximately 73% occur a single time. The ten largest clones take up 1.5% to 2% of the sample. Sequenced sample: memory CD4+ T cells sorted from blood. In light of the paper, this sample's cell subset or site label describes: CD45RA-negative fraction. These TCRs come from a woman aged 30 to 39 in good health.

This clone was counted once. V is TRBV5-4 and J is TRBJ2-5; D perhaps matches TRBD1 (5 bases). CDR1 and CDR2 from the germline V gene are SGHNT and YYREEE (reference sequence). The CDR3 is 14 amino acids. Trimming took 3 bases from V and 1 from J, leaving 10 bases between them. The CDR3 sequence is CASSSRDLQETQYF. CDR3 coding DNA: TGTGCCAGCAGCTCCAGGGATCTCCAAGAGACCCAGTACTTC.

The chain employs TRBV28 and TRBJ1-2; 9 nucleotides match TRBD1. Germline V gives CDR1 MDHEN, CDR2 SYDVKM. The length of the CDR3 is 16 residues. Trimming at V came to 6 bases and at J to 5 bases, leaving 13 bases not matched to a gene. CDR3 sequence: CASRPPATGTGYGYTF. The CDR3 DNA reads TGTGCCAGCAGGCCTCCTGCTACCGGGACAGGGTATGGCTACACCTTC.

The J gene is TRBJ2-1, the V gene TRBV5-4; no definite D call. CDR3 length: 14 amino acids. Trimming cost V 2 bases and J 0 bases, with 6 bases left between them. CDR1 SGHNT and CDR2 YYREEE come from the germline V gene (reference sequence). CDR3: CASSFRSSYNEQFF. In DNA form, the CDR3 reads TGTGCCAGCAGCTTTCGGAGCTCCTACAATGAGCAGTTCTTC.

The V and J genes are TRBV5-1 and TRBJ2-7; 10 nucleotides line up with TRBD2. From germline, CDR1 is SGHRS and CDR2 YFSETQ. Germline trimming cut 4 bases from V and 2 bases from J; bases unmatched to any gene: 9. The CDR3 spans 16 residues. CDR3 bases: TGCGCCAGCAGCGGCGGGACTAGCGATATGGCCTACGAGCAGTACTTC. This codes for CASSGGTSDMAYEQYF.

The chain has TRBV19 and TRBJ1-5; 8 bases fit TRBD1. Germline CDR1 is LNHDA and CDR2 is SQIVND (reference sequence). V was pared by 5 bases and J by 7 bases, with 4 bases of the junction left unmatched. The CDR3 loop spans 13 amino acids. The CDR3 is CASSPGQGQPQHF. DNA of the CDR3: TGTGCCAGTAGTCCCGGACAGGGCCAGCCCCAGCATTTT.

The chain couples TRBV5-6 to TRBJ2-1; D may match TRBD1 or TRBD2 (5 bases each). The germline CDR1 and CDR2 sequences are SGHDT and YYEEEE. The CDR3 runs 15 residues. V shed 0 bases and J shed 5 bases, with 12 bases lying between them. The CDR3 is CASSLGVKGHNEQFF. In nucleotides, the CDR3 is TGTGCCAGCAGCTTGGGGGTGAAGGGACACAATGAGCAGTTCTTC.

The chain links TRBV6-1 to TRBJ1-2, with D uncertain. Per germline, CDR1 MNHNS and CDR2 SASEGT. CDR3 length: 14 amino acids. Trimming took 1 base from V and 4 from J, leaving 10 bases between them. In DNA form, the CDR3 reads TGTGCCAGCAGTGAAGGGGGTTGGGGCTATGGCTACACCTTC. Its translation: CASSEGGWGYGYTF.

This clone was found a few times. This sequence joins TRBV27 and TRBJ2-7, with 7 positions matching TRBD1. Germline CDR1 is MNHEY and CDR2 is SMNVEV (reference sequence). This CDR3 region has 15 residues. Unmatched junction bases numbered 9, after V lost 5 bases and J lost 2 bases. Written as DNA, the CDR3 is TGTGCCAGCAGTCTGCAGACAGGGAAAACCTACGAGCAGTACTTC. Its protein is CASSLQTGKTYEQYF.

This chain connects TRBV4-1 to TRBJ2-7, with 9 bases lining up with TRBD2. The germline CDR1 and CDR2 sequences are MGHRA and YSYEKL. With 2 bases clipped from V and 2 bases from J, the junction kept 4 bases outside the gene matches. This CDR3 contains 15 residues. The CDR3 DNA reads TGCGCCAGCAGCCAACCTATAGCGGGGGCCTACGAGCAGTACTTC. Translating it yields CASSQPIAGAYEQYF.

This clone was counted a few times. The chain links TRBV7-6 to TRBJ1-2; TRBD1 aligns across 8 bases. The CDR3 contains 12 residues. The germline V gene encodes CDR1 SGHVS and CDR2 FNYEAQ. With V trimmed by 5 bases and J by 10 bases, 6 bases remained unmatched. This CDR3 is CASSPRTGNYTF. The CDR3 DNA sequence: TGTGCCAGCAGCCCCAGGACAGGGAACTACACCTTC.

The CDR3 loop reads CASGRQGYEQYF. CDR3 DNA sequence: TGTGCCAGCGGAAGACAGGGCTACGAGCAGTACTTC. The chain has TRBV9 and TRBJ2-7, with 7 nucleotides matching TRBD1. Trimming at V came to 7 bases and at J to 3 bases, leaving 4 bases not matched to a gene. This CDR3 is built from 12 residues. CDR1 is SGDLS, CDR2 YYNGEE, per germline.

The chain links TRBV2 to TRBJ1-2, with 9 bases lining up with TRBD1. The CDR3 totals 14 residues. With V trimmed by 4 bases and J by 3 bases, 3 bases remained unmatched. Looked up from germline, CDR1 is SNHLY and CDR2 is FYNNEI. CDR3 sequence: CASSGDREDYGYTF. CDR3 coding DNA: TGTGCCAGCAGTGGGGACAGGGAAGACTATGGCTACACCTTC.

Worth noting for this clone: The junction departs from germline at one end; a sequencing error may be responsible. Other DNA sequences from this sample encode an identical CDR3 as well. The chain uses TRBV6-1 and TRBJ2-7, with TRBD2 matching 7 bases. CDR3 length: 12 residues. Germline lookup yields CDR1 MNHNS and CDR2 SASEGT. The CDR3 spells CASSDWGGEQYF. The CDR3 DNA is TGTGCTAGCAGTGACTGGGGGGGCGAGCAGTACTTC.

In its sample, this clone was seen a few times. The chain combines TRBV11-3 with TRBJ2-1, with 7 bases identical to TRBD2. The CDR3 extends over 16 amino acids. In germline, CDR1 is SGHNT, CDR2 YENEEA. V gave up 5 bases and J gave up 6 bases; unmatched junction bases: 13. This CDR3 reads CASSPGRLASFNEQFF. In nucleotides, the CDR3 is TGTGCCAGCAGCCCGGGCCGACTAGCATCATTCAATGAGCAGTTCTTC. The full variable domain, with the rest looked up from reference TRBV11-3 and TRBJ2-1, is EAGVVQSPRYKIIEKKQPVAFWCNPISGHNTLYWYLQNLGQGPELLIRYENEEAVDDSQLPKDRFSAERLKGVDSTLKIQPAELGDSAVYLCASSPGRLASFNEQFFGPGTRLTVL.

This clone was observed a handful of times. The chain carries TRBV5-1 and TRBJ1-1; D not certain. V was trimmed by 0 bases and J by 2 bases, leaving 11 bases between them. CDR3 size: 15 residues. Germline lookup yields CDR1 SGHRS and CDR2 YFSETQ. CDR3 in DNA: TGCGCCAGCAGCTTGGACGGACCCCATAACACTGAAGCTTTCTTT. Translation: CASSLDGPHNTEAFF.

V is TRBV7-9 and J is TRBJ1-4; TRBD1 is a possible D gene (5 bases). Germline loops: CDR1 SEHNR, CDR2 FQNEAQ (reference sequence). This CDR3 contains 15 residues. V gave up 0 bases and J gave up 7 bases, with 12 bases separating them. CDR3 amino acids: CASSLAGRDCEKLFF. CDR3 coding DNA: TGTGCCAGCAGCTTAGCGGGCAGGGATTGTGAAAAACTGTTTTTT.

The V call is TRBV6-1, the J call TRBJ2-7; 9 bases match TRBD2. Germline values: CDR1 MNHNS, CDR2 SASEGT. This CDR3 contains 15 residues. The junction had 12 bases not matched to a gene; V was cut back by 6 bases and J by 6 bases. In DNA, the CDR3 is TGTGCCAGCAGCCAACGTGCGGGAGGGCCGGGCGAGCAGTACTTC. This translates into CASSQRAGGPGEQYF.

The CDR3 is CASSATGELFF. The DNA for the CDR3 is TGTGCCAGCAGCGCCACCGGGGAGCTGTTTTTT. The V call is TRBV7-3, the J call TRBJ2-2; D gene uncertain. This CDR3 spans 11 amino acids. V was clipped by 5 bases and J by 4 bases, with 2 bases between them. CDR1 is SGHTA, CDR2 FQGTGA, per germline. Complete variable domain (other parts from reference TRBV7-3 and TRBJ2-2): GAGVSQTPSNKVTEKGKYVELRCDPISGHTALYWYRQSLGQGPEFLIYFQGTGAADDSGLPNDRFFAVRPEGSVSTLKIQRTERGDSAVYLCASSATGELFFGEGSRLTVL.

This rearrangement joins TRBV6-1 to TRBJ2-5, with no clear D. V lost 0 bases and J lost 4, with 12 bases in between. The CDR3 length is 15 residues. Germline V CDR1 and CDR2: MNHNS, SASEGT. CDR3 sequence (DNA): TGTGCCAGCAGTGAAGCGCTTGGACGCCGAGAGACCCAGTACTTC. Amino acids: CASSEALGRRETQYF.

The rearrangement links TRBV5-6 to TRBJ2-3; TRBD1 matches at 7 bases. Germline V lookup: CDR1 SGHDT, CDR2 YYEEEE. Trimming at V came to 0 bases and at J to 4 bases, leaving 5 bases not matched to a gene. There are 15 residues in the CDR3. CDR3 bases: TGTGCCAGCAGCTTGGGGACGACAGGGCCAGATACGCAGTATTTT. Encoded protein: CASSLGTTGPDTQYF.

The CDR3: CASRGQGEGYTF. CDR3 nucleotides: TGTGCCAGTAGAGGACAGGGGGAAGGCTACACCTTC. The V call is TRBV19, the J call TRBJ1-2, with TRBD1 identical over 10 bases. J gave up 8 bases and V 6 bases, and 3 bases lay outside the gene matches. This CDR3 has 12 amino acids. CDR1 LNHDA and CDR2 SQIVND come from the germline V gene (reference sequence).

V is TRBV10-1 and J is TRBJ2-2; possibly TRBD1 for D (8 bases). Between the trimmed V and J ends, which lost 5 bases and 5 bases, there was a span of 15 bases. CDR1 is WNHNN, CDR2 SYGVQD, per germline (reference sequence). CDR3 length equals 15 residues. The CDR3 here is CASSIGQGGTGELFF. CDR3 sequence (DNA): TGCGCCAGCAGTATCGGACAGGGAGGGACCGGGGAGCTGTTTTTT.

This chain connects TRBV5-1 to TRBJ2-7; TRBD2 agrees at 9 bases. J lost 0 bases, V lost 4 bases, and 2 bases had no gene match. Germline assignment: CDR1 SGHRS and CDR2 YFSETQ. The CDR3 spans 14 residues. The CDR3 protein is CASSISGSSYEQYF. The CDR3 DNA reads as TGCGCCAGCAGCATTAGCGGGAGCTCCTACGAGCAGTACTTC.